These 32 T cell receptor beta chains originate from one sample sequenced in a study of OX40 agonist ivuxolimab in advanced cancers. Only in-frame clones appear in the TCRdb table, and some are missing; sequencing was by immunoSEQ multiplex PCR. Of 60,000 to 100,000 clones in the sample, around 87% were seen once. The sequencing used CD4+ or CD8+ T cells sorted from blood, collected in a trial of the OX40 agonist ivuxolimab. These receptors were obtained from an adult with an advanced solid tumor such as melanoma, head and neck, liver or kidney cancer.

The chain employs TRBV2 and TRBJ2-1; D is perhaps TRBD2 (5 bases). Germline CDR1 and CDR2: SNHLY and FYNNEI. This CDR3 has 14 residues. With 6 bases removed from V and 0 bases from J, the gap between germline ends came to 9 bases. The CDR3 protein is CASRRADSYNEQFF. As DNA, the CDR3 is TGTGCCAGCAGAAGAGCGGACTCCTACAATGAGCAGTTCTTC.

V usage is TRBV27 and J usage is TRBJ2-1; D may match TRBD1 or TRBD2 (5 bases each). The V and J ends lost 5 bases and 3 bases respectively, with 11 bases between them. Germline V lookup: CDR1 MNHEY, CDR2 SMNVEV (reference sequence). The CDR3 totals 14 residues. The DNA of the CDR3 is TGTGCCAGCAGTCGGCTTGGGGGCTACAATGAGCAGTTCTTC. Its translation is CASSRLGGYNEQFF.

This clone was counted between two and nine times. CDR3 bases: TGTGCCAGCAGCTTCAGACTAGACTCTGGCTCTGGGGCCAACGTCCTGACTTTC. Translation gives CASSFRLDSGSGANVLTF. The J gene is TRBJ2-6, the V gene TRBV7-9; a possible D gene is TRBD2 (6 bases). Germline values: CDR1 SEHNR, CDR2 FQNEAQ (reference sequence). V was clipped by 3 bases and J by 0 bases, with 15 bases between them. The CDR3 runs to 18 residues.

The chain combines TRBV19 with TRBJ2-3; D gene unclear. The germline V gene encodes CDR1 LNHDA and CDR2 SQIVND (reference sequence). Trimming left V 3 bases short and J 5 bases short, with 6 bases between. There are 12 residues in the CDR3. In nucleotides, the CDR3 is TGTGCCAGTAGTATTGGTGGAGATACGCAGTATTTT. Protein: CASSIGGDTQYF.

The J gene is TRBJ2-7, the V gene TRBV5-1; TRBD2 agrees at 7 bases. CDR3 length: 13 residues. V shed 2 bases and J 6 bases; nucleotides not matched to a gene: 5. Germline V lookup: CDR1 SGHRS, CDR2 YFSETQ. For the CDR3, the DNA is TGCGCCAGCAGCTTTGACGGACTAGGCGAGCAGTACTTC. Its protein product is CASSFDGLGEQYF.

V and J are TRBV6-5 and TRBJ2-7, with 11 bases aligning to TRBD1. The CDR3 runs to 14 residues. The J segment lost 2 bases and the V segment lost 5 bases, leaving 2 bases of the junction unmatched. CDR1 and CDR2 from the germline V gene are MNHEY and SVGAGI. DNA of the CDR3: TGTGCCAGCAGTGAGGGACAGGGGGCCTACGAGCAGTACTTC. It specifies CASSEGQGAYEQYF.

The chain joins TRBV19 to TRBJ2-1, with D unclear. The CDR3 consists of 13 residues. Germline loops: CDR1 LNHDA, CDR2 SQIVND (reference sequence). Trimming pared 11 bases from V and 5 bases from J, leaving 16 bases between. CDR3 sequence (DNA): TGTGCCTCCAGAGCCTTAGTCGACAATGAGCAGTTCTTC. The encoded protein is CASRALVDNEQFF. Filled out from reference TRBV19 and TRBJ2-1, the complete variable domain reads DGGITQSPKYLFRKEGQNVTLSCEQNLNHDAMYWYRQDPGQGLRLIYYSQIVNDFQKGDIAEGYSVSREKKESFPLTVTSAQKNPTAFYLCASRALVDNEQFFGPGTRLTVL.

The V and J genes are TRBV7-9 and TRBJ2-7; TRBD2 matches 14 bases. CDR1 and CDR2 from the germline V gene are SEHNR and FQNEAQ (reference sequence). The ends lost 6 bases at V and 4 bases at J; junction bases unmatched: 11. The CDR3 is made up of 17 amino acids. The CDR3 bases are TGTGCCAGCAGGAGACTAGCGGGAGGGCTCGCAGGTTACGAGCAGTACTTC. Its translation is CASRRLAGGLAGYEQYF.

V gene TRBV28 combines with J gene TRBJ1-1; 11 bases match TRBD1. The CDR3 spans 18 residues. V was clipped by 1 base and J by 5 bases; unmatched bases: 12. Per the germline V gene, CDR1 is MDHEN and CDR2 is SYDVKM. CDR3 sequence: CASSLFPWTGGDGTEAFF. The CDR3 DNA sequence: TGTGCCAGCAGTTTATTCCCCTGGACAGGGGGCGATGGTACTGAAGCTTTCTTT.

The chain uses TRBV5-1 and TRBJ1-2; D possibly corresponds to TRBD1 (6 bases). In germline, CDR1 is SGHRS, CDR2 YFSETQ. The ends were cut back, 0 bases at V and 2 bases at J, with 11 bases in the middle. This CDR3 region has 15 residues. The CDR3 region has the DNA TGCGCCAGCAGCTTGGATTGGGACATCAACTATGGCTACACCTTC. Amino acid sequence: CASSLDWDINYGYTF.

The chain has TRBV5-1 and TRBJ1-2; 7 bases map to TRBD1. Germline CDR1 is SGHRS and CDR2 is YFSETQ. The ends lost 0 bases at V and 4 bases at J; junction bases unmatched: 9. CDR3 length equals 16 residues. The DNA of the CDR3 is TGCGCCAGCAGCTTGGATGGACAGGCCATGGGCTATGGCTACACCTTC. Its translation is CASSLDGQAMGYGYTF.

The chain carries TRBV2 and TRBJ2-3; no clear D gene. V lost 4 bases, J lost 3 bases, and 11 bases lay in between. CDR1 is SNHLY and CDR2 is FYNNEI in the germline V gene. This CDR3 has 14 residues. This chain's CDR3 is CASSGVSFTDTQYF. CDR3 nucleotide sequence: TGTGCCAGCAGTGGTGTGTCCTTTACAGATACGCAGTATTTT. Based on the CDR3 plus reference TRBV2 and TRBJ2-3, the full variable domain is EPEVTQTPSHQVTQMGQEVILRCVPISNHLYFYWYRQILGQKVEFLVSFYNNEISEKSEIFDDQFSVERPDGSNFTLKIRSTKLEDSAMYFCASSGVSFTDTQYFGPGTRLTVL.

The sample holds a few counts of this clone. The chain recombines TRBV6-6 with TRBJ2-1; 10 positions agree with TRBD1. The V gene end was trimmed by 2 bases and the J gene end by 5 bases; junction bases not matched to a gene: 6. This CDR3 contains 16 residues. The V gene's germline CDR1 is MNHNY and CDR2 SVGAGI (reference sequence). CDR3 DNA: TGTGCCAGCAGTTACCCCCTGGGGACAGGGGACAATGAGCAGTTCTTC. Its protein product is CASSYPLGTGDNEQFF.

V usage is TRBV12-5 and J usage is TRBJ1-2, with D perhaps TRBD1 (5 bases). Germline V gene sequence: CDR1 LGHNT, CDR2 FRNRAP. The CDR3 is 15 amino acids. Deletions cut 3 bases from V and 4 bases from J, with 15 bases between. As DNA, the CDR3 is TGTGCTAGTGGTTTCCCAAACGTGGGGGGCTATGGCTACACCTTC. Translated: CASGFPNVGGYGYTF.

V usage is TRBV6-1 and J usage is TRBJ1-1; TRBD1 matches at 7 bases. This CDR3 spans 16 amino acids. After removal of 3 bases from V and 0 bases from J, the junction contained 7 bases not matched to a gene. Germline V lookup: CDR1 MNHNS, CDR2 SASEGT. Written as DNA, the CDR3 is TGTGCCAGCAGTGAGTTCCAGACAGGGATGAACACTGAAGCTTTCTTT. It encodes CASSEFQTGMNTEAFF.

This clone was seen only a few times. CDR3 nucleotides: TGTGCCAGCAGGGGACAGGGGGGGACTGAAGCTTTCTTT. Protein product: CASRGQGGTEAFF. The chain carries TRBV2 and TRBJ1-1, with 11 bases lining up with TRBD1. The CDR3 sequence is 13 residues long. Germline-derived CDR1 and CDR2 are SNHLY and FYNNEI. The ends lost 6 bases at V and 5 bases at J; junction bases unmatched: 2.

This chain uses TRBV2 with TRBJ2-7; TRBD2 matches at 12 bases. V lost 6 bases, J lost 0 bases, and 6 bases stayed unmatched. The germline V gene encodes CDR1 SNHLY and CDR2 FYNNEI. CDR3 size: 16 residues. CDR3 region: CASSPMTSGSSYEQYF. DNA for the CDR3: TGTGCCAGCAGCCCAATGACTAGCGGGAGCTCCTACGAGCAGTACTTC.

This chain links TRBV28 with TRBJ2-7; a possible D gene is TRBD2 (5 bases). Trimming shortened V by 10 bases and J by 1 base, and 11 bases separated the two germline ends. The V gene's germline CDR1 is MDHEN and CDR2 SYDVKM. The CDR3 extends over 12 amino acids. CDR3: CATRRRSYEQYF. The CDR3 DNA reads as TGTGCCACAAGGAGGAGGTCCTACGAGCAGTACTTC.

The chain employs TRBV2 and TRBJ2-1, with D perhaps given as TRBD1 or TRBD2 (5 bases each). The V end lost 3 bases, the J end lost 12 bases, and 12 bases lay between the germline ends. The CDR3 has 12 amino acids. Germline V gene sequence: CDR1 SNHLY, CDR2 FYNNEI. The CDR3 protein is CASSDVGAGQFF. The CDR3 DNA reads TGTGCCAGCAGTGATGTCGGGGCTGGGCAGTTCTTC.

This chain links TRBV7-9 with TRBJ2-1; a possible D gene is TRBD2 (5 bases). V was clipped by 1 base and J by 2 bases, with 12 bases between them. The CDR3 spans 16 residues. CDR1 is SEHNR, CDR2 FQNEAQ, per germline (reference sequence). The CDR3 DNA reads TGTGCCAGCAGCTTAGTCCCGGCGGGCACCTACAATGAGCAGTTCTTC. Its protein product is CASSLVPAGTYNEQFF.

The rearrangement uses TRBV5-1 and TRBJ2-7, with D perhaps TRBD2 (6 bases). The CDR3 extends over 15 amino acids. The germline V gene encodes CDR1 SGHRS and CDR2 YFSETQ. Trimming stripped 1 base from V and 0 bases from J, with 11 bases between. CDR3 in amino acids: CASSLTGVGSYEQYF. CDR3 DNA sequence: TGCGCCAGCAGCTTGACGGGGGTCGGCTCCTACGAGCAGTACTTC.

The rearrangement joins TRBV2 to TRBJ1-1; D is uncertain. In germline, CDR1 is SNHLY, CDR2 FYNNEI. This CDR3 comprises 13 residues. V lost 7 bases to trimming and J lost 1 base, with 10 bases between them. The CDR3 loop reads CASMITANTEAFF. DNA of the CDR3: TGTGCCAGCATGATTACAGCGAACACTGAAGCTTTCTTT.

This clone was picked up a small number of times. The V and J genes are TRBV10-3 and TRBJ1-1; D is perhaps TRBD1 (6 bases). The CDR3 has 13 amino acids. V gave up 6 bases and J gave up 1 base, with 9 bases separating them. Germline V gene sequence: CDR1 ENHRY, CDR2 SYGVKD. DNA of the CDR3: TGTGCCATCAGACTGACAGGGAACACTGAAGCTTTCTTT. It encodes CAIRLTGNTEAFF.

V and J are TRBV7-9 and TRBJ2-6; 8 bases are a match to TRBD1. The CDR3 contains 17 residues. Trimming cost V 5 bases and J 0 bases; bases outside gene matches: 6. Germline loops: CDR1 SEHNR, CDR2 FQNEAQ (reference sequence). CDR3 in amino acids: CASSRGTGHSGANVLTF. CDR3 coding DNA: TGTGCCAGCAGCCGAGGGACAGGCCACTCTGGGGCCAACGTCCTGACTTTC. Using reference TRBV7-9 and TRBJ2-6 for the parts outside the CDR3, the full variable domain is DTGVSQNPRHKITKRGQNVTFRCDPISEHNRLYWYRQTLGQGPEFLTYFQNEAQLEKSRLLSDRFSAERPKGSFSTLEIQRTEQGDSAMYLCASSRGTGHSGANVLTFGAGSRLTVL.

DNA for the CDR3: TGCGCCAGCTCCGTCGGGACGAACACTGAAGCTTTCTTT. It specifies CASSVGTNTEAFF. This chain connects TRBV10-1 to TRBJ1-1; perhaps TRBD1 as D (5 bases). Trimming left V 8 bases short and J 1 base short, with 11 bases between. This CDR3 has 13 amino acids. From germline, CDR1 is WNHNN and CDR2 SYGVQD (reference sequence).

This chain connects TRBV5-4 to TRBJ2-7; 10 positions match TRBD1. Germline CDR1 is SGHNT and CDR2 is YYREEE (reference sequence). With 4 bases clipped from V and 1 base from J, the junction kept 5 bases outside the gene matches. CDR3 length equals 15 residues. DNA of the CDR3: TGTGCCAGCAGCCACCGGGACAGGGGATCCTACGAGCAGTACTTC. Its translation: CASSHRDRGSYEQYF. Variable domain in full (rest from reference TRBV5-4 and TRBJ2-7): ETGVTQSPTHLIKTRGQQVTLRCSSQSGHNTVSWYQQALGQGPQFIFQYYREEENGRGNFPPRFSGLQFPNYSSELNVNALELDDSALYLCASSHRDRGSYEQYFGPGTRLTVT.

This clone has only a few counts. The gene calls are TRBV5-4 and TRBJ2-3; 14 bases line up with TRBD2. The CDR3 sequence is 17 residues long. Looked up from germline, CDR1 is SGHNT and CDR2 is YYREEE (reference sequence). With V trimmed by 4 bases and J by 2 bases, 6 bases remained unmatched. The CDR3 protein is CASSVRLAGGTTDTQYF. As DNA, the CDR3 is TGTGCCAGCAGCGTTAGACTAGCGGGAGGGACCACAGATACGCAGTATTTT.

The genes are TRBV7-9 and TRBJ2-5; TRBD1 matches at 8 bases. Per the germline V gene, CDR1 is SEHNR and CDR2 is FQNEAQ (reference sequence). The CDR3 runs 14 residues. V shed 5 bases and J 4 bases; nucleotides not matched to a gene: 6. CDR3 sequence: CASSQNDRGETQYF. The CDR3 DNA is TGTGCCAGCAGCCAAAACGACAGGGGAGAGACCCAGTACTTC. The whole variable domain, filled in from reference TRBV7-9 and TRBJ2-5, reads DTGVSQNPRHKITKRGQNVTFRCDPISEHNRLYWYRQTLGQGPEFLTYFQNEAQLEKSRLLSDRFSAERPKGSFSTLEIQRTEQGDSAMYLCASSQNDRGETQYFGPGTRLLVL.

This clone was observed a single time. The V gene is TRBV19, the J gene TRBJ1-4; D gene ambiguous. V shed 10 bases and J shed 0 bases, with 18 bases lying between them. Germline CDR1 LNHDA, CDR2 SQIVND (reference sequence). This CDR3 spans 16 amino acids. The CDR3 DNA is TGTGCCACCCAACCGAGGAAGGCAGCAACTAATGAAAAACTGTTTTTT. Its protein product is CATQPRKAATNEKLFF.

This chain links TRBV21-1 with TRBJ2-3; the D call of TRBD2 is as the table states it, not checked on the DNA. TRBV21-1 is an annotated pseudogene. The CDR3 consists of 23 residues. CDR3 amino acids: CAGADLTGTVGLAGCASTDTQYF. The CDR3 region has the DNA TGTGCCGGAGCGGACCTTACCGGGACAGTGGGACTAGCGGGTTGTGCTAGCACAGATACGCAGTATTTT.

V is TRBV28 and J is TRBJ1-2; 9 positions agree with TRBD1. This CDR3 is built from 15 residues. Trimming removed 4 bases from V and 4 bases from J; junction bases left unmatched: 7. In germline, CDR1 is MDHEN, CDR2 SYDVKM. The CDR3 bases are TGTGCCAGCAGTTCCTCGGGACAGGGAACCTATGGCTACACCTTC. This codes for CASSSSGQGTYGYTF.

The J gene is TRBJ2-7, the V gene TRBV10-3, with 10 bases identical to TRBD2. The CDR3 covers 14 residues. V lost 10 bases to trimming and J lost 3 bases; unmatched junction nucleotides: 9. In germline, CDR1 is ENHRY, CDR2 SYGVKD. CDR3 nucleotides: TGTGCCACCGGTAATACTAGCGGGGACTACGAGCAGTACTTC. It codes for CATGNTSGDYEQYF.